Listed here is a single T cell receptor beta chain. Its antigen is unknown. In TCRdb, the multiplex PCR reads were re-called with MiXCR into one record per CDR3 protein. Of 50,000 to 75,000 distinct CDR3 sequences listed, roughly 57% are singletons. The junction had 7 bases not matched to a gene; V was cut back by 6 bases and J by 7 bases. The CDR3 runs 14 residues. Germline CDR1 is DFQATT and CDR2 is SNEGSKA (reference sequence). This sample is drawn from a study of breast tumors, draining lymph nodes, adjacent tissues. Regarding the study as a whole: Tumors had less TCR diversity than lymph nodes, more than nontumor tissue.

Sample: breast tumor tissue. The rearrangement joins TRBV20-1 to TRBJ1-4; the match to TRBD1 covers 11 bases. The TCR originated in a female donor with breast cancer. Some clones in this sample may be carry-over from other donors' samples. CDR3 sequence reads: CSARDRGDGEKLFF. CDR3 DNA sequence: TGCAGTGCCAGGGACAGGGGGGACGGTGAAAAACTGTTTTTT.